This T cell receptor (beta chain) came from a study of monozygotic twins with inflammatory bowel disease. Researchers used approximately 3,800 ng of total RNA for each TCR library. For each CDR3 protein, TCRdb gives one entry from its re-call of the 5' RACE reads, without DNA. The sample has 400,000 to 500,000 distinct CDR3 sequences. The CDR3 consists of 15 residues. Germline V lookup: CDR1 MNHEY, CDR2 SVGAGI. The sequence was collected from a human donor with ulcerative colitis or Crohn's disease, or a healthy co-twin of an affected twin (not recorded which). The specimen sequenced was blood. The chain carries TRBV6-5 and TRBJ2-7; TCRdb's assignment of TRBD1 cannot be checked, as there is no DNA. This CDR3 reads CASSYSISTVSEQYF.